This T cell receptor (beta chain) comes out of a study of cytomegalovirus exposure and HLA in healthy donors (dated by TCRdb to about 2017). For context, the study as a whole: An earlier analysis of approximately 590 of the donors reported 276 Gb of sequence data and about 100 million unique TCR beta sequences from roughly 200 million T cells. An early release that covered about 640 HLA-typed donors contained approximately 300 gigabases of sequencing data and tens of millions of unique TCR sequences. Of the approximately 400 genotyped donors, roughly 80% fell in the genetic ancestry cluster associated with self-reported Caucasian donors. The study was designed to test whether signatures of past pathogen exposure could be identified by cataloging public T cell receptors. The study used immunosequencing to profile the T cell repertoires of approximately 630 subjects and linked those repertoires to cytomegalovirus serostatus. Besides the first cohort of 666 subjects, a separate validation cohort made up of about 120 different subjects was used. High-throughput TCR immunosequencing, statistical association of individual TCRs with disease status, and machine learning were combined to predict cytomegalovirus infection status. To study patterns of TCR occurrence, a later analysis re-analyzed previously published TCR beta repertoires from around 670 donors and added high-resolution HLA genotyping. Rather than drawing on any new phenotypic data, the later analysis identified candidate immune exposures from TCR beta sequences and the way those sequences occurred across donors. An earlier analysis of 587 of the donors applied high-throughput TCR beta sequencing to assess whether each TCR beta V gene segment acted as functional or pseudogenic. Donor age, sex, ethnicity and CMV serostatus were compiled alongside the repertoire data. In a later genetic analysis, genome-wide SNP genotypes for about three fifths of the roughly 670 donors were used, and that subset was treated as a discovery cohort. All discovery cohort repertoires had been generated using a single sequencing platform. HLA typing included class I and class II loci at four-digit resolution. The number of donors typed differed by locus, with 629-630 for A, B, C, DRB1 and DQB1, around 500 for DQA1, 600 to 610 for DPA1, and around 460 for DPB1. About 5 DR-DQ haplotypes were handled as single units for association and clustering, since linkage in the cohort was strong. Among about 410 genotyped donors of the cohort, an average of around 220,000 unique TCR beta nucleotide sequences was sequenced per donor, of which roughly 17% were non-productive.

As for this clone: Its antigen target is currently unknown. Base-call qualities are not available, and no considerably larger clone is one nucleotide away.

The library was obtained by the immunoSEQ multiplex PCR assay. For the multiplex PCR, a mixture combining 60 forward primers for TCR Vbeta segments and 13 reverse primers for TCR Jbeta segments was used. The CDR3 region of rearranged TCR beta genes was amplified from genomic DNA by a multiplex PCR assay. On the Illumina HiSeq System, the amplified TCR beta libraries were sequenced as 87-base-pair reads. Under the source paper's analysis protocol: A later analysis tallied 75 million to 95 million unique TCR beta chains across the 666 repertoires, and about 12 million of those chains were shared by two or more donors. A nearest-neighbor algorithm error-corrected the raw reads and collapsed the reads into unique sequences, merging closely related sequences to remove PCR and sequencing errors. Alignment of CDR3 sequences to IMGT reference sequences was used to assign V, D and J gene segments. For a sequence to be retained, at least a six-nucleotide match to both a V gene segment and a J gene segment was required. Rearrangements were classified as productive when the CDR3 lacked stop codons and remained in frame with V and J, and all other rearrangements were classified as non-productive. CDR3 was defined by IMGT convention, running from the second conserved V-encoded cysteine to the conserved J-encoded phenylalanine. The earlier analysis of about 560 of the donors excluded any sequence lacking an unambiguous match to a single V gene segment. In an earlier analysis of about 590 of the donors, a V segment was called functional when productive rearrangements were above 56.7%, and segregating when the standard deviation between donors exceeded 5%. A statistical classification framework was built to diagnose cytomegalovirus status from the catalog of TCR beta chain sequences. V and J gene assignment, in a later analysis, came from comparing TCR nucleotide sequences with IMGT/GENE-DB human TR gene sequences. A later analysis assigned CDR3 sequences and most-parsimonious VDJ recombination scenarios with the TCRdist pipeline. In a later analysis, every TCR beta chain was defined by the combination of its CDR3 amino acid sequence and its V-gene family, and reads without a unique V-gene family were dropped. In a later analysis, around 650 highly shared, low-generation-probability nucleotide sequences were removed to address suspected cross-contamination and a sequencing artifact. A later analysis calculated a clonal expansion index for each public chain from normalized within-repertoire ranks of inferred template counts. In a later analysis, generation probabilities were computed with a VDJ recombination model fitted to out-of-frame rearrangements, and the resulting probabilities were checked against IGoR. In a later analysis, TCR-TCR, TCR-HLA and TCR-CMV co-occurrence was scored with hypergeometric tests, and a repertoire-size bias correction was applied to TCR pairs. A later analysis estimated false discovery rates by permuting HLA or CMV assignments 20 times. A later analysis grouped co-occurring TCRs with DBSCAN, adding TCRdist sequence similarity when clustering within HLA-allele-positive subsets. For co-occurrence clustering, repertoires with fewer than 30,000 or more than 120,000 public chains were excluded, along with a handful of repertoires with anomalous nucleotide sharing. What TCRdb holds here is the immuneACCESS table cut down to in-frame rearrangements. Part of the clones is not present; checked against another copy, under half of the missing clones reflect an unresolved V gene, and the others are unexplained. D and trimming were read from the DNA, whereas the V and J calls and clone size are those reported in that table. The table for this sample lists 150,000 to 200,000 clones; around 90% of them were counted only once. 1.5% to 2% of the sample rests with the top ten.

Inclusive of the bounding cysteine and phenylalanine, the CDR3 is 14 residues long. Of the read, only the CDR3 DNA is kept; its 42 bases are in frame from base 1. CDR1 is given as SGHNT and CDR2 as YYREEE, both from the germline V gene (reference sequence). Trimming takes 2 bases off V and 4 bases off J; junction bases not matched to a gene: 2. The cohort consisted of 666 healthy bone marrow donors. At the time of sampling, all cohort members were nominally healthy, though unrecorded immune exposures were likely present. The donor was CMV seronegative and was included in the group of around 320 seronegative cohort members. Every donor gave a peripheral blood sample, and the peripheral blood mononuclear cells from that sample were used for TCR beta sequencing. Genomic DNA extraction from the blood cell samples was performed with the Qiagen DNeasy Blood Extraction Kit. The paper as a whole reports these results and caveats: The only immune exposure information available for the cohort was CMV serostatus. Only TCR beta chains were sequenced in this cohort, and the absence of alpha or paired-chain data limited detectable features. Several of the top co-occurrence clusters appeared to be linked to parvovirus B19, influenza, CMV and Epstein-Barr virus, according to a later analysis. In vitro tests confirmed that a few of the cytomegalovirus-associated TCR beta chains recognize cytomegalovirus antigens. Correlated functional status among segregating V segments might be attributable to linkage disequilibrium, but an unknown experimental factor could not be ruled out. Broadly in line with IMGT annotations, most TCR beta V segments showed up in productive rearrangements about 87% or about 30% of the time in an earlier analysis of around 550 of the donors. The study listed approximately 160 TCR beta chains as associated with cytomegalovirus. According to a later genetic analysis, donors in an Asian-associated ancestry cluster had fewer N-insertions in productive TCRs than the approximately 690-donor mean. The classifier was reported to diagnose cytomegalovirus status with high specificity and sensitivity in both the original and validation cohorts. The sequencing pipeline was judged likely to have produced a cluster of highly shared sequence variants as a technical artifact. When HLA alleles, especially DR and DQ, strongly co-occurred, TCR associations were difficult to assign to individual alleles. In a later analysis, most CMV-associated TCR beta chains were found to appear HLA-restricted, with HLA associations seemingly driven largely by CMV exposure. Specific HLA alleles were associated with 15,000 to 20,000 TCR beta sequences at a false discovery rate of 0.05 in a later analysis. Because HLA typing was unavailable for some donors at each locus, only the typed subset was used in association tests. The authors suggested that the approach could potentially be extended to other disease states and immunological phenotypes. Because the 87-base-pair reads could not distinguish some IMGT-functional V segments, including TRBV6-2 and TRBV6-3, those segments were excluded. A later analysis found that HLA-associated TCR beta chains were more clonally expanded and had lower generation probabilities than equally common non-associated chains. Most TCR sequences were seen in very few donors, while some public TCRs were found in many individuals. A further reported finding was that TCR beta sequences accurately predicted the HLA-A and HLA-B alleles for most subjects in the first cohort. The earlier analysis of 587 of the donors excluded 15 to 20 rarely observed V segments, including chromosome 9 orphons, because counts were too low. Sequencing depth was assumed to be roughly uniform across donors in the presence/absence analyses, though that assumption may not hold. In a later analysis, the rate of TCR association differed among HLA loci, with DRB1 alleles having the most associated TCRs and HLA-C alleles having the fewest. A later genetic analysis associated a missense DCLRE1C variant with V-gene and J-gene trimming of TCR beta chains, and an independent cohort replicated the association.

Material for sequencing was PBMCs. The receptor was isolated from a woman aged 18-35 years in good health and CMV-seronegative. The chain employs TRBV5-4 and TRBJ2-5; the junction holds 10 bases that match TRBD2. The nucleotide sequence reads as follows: TGTGCCAGCAGCTTAGCGGGAGGGCCAGAGACCCAGTACTTC. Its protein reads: CASSLAGGPETQYF. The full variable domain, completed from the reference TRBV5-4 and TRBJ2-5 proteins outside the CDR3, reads ETGVTQSPTHLIKTRGQQVTLRCSSQSGHNTVSWYQQALGQGPQFIFQYYREEENGRGNFPPRFSGLQFPNYSSELNVNALELDDSALYLCASSLAGGPETQYFGPGTRLLVL.